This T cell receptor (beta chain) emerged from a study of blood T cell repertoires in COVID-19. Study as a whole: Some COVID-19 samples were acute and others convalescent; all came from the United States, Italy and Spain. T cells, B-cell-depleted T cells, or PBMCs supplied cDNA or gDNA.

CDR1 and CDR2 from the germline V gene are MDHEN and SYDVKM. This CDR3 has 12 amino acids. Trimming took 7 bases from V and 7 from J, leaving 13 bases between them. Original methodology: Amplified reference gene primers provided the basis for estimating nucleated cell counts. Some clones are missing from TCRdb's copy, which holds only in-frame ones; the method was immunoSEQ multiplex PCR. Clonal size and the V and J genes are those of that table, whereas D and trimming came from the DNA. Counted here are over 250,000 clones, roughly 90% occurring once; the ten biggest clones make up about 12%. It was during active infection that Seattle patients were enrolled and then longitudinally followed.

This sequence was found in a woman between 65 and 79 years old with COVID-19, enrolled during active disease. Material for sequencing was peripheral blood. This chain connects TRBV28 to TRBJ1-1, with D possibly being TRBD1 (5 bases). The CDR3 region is CASTGGVNEAFF. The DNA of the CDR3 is TGTGCCAGCACTGGGGGGGTTAATGAAGCTTTCTTT.